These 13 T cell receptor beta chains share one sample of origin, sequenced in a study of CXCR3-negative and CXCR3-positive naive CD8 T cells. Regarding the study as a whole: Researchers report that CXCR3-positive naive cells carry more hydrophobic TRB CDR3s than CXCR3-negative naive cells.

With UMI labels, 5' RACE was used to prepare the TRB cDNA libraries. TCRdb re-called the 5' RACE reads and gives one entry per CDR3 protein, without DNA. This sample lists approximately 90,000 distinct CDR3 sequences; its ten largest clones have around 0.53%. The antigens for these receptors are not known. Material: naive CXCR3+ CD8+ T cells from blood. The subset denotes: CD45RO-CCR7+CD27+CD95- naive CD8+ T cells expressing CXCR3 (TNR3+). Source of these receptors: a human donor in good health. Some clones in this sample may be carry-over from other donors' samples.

CDR3 sequence: CASSQDRTTNYGYTF. The chain recombines TRBV4-1 with TRBJ1-2. CDR3 length equals 15 residues. The V gene's germline CDR1 is MGHRA and CDR2 YSYEKL.

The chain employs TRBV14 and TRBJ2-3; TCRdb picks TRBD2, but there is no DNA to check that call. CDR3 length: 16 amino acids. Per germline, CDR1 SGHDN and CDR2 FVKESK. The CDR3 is CASSHTSGVRTDTQYF.

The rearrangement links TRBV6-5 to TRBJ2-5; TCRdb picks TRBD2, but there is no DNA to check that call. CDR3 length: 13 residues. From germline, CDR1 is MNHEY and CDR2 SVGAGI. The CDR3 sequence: CASSLEDGETQYF.

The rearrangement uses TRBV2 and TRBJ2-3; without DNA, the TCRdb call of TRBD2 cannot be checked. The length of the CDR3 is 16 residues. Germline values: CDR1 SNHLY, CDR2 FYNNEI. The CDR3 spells CASSNAGGLGTDTQYF.

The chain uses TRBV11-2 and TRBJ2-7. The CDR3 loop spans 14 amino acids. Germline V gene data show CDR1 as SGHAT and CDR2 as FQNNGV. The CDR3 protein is CASSRLYVDYEQYF. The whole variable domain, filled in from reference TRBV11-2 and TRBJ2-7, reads EAGVAQSPRYKIIEKRQSVAFWCNPISGHATLYWYQQILGQGPKLLIQFQNNGVVDDSQLPKDRFSAERLKGVDSTLKIQPAKLEDSAVYLCASSRLYVDYEQYFGPGTRLTVT.

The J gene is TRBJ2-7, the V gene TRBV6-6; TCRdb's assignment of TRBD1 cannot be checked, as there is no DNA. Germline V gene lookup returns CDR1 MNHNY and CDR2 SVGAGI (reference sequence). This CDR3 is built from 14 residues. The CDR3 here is CASSPTGVKYEQYF.

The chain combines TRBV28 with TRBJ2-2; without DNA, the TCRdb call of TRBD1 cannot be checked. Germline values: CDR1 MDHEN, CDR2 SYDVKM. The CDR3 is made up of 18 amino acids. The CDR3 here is CASSTGAYPPTNTGELFF.

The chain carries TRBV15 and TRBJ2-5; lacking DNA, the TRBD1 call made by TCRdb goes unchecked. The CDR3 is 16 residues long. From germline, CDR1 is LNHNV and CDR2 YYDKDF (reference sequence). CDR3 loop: CATSRGREAGLETQYF.

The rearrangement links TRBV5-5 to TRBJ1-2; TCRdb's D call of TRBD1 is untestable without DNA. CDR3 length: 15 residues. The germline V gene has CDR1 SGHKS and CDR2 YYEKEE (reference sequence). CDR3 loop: CASSLTSAPNYGYTF.

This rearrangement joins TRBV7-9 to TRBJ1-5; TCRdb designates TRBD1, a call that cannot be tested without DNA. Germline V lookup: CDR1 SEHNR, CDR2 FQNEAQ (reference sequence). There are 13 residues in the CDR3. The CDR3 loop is CASSSPWGDRQHF.

The CDR3 sequence is CAISEEAGGAVEQFF. The rearrangement uses TRBV10-3 and TRBJ2-1; without DNA, the TCRdb call of TRBD2 cannot be checked. From germline, CDR1 is ENHRY and CDR2 SYGVKD. The CDR3 runs 15 residues.

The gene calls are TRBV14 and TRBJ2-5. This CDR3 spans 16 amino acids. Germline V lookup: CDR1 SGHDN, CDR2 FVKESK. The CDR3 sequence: CASSQVTTVRLETQYF.

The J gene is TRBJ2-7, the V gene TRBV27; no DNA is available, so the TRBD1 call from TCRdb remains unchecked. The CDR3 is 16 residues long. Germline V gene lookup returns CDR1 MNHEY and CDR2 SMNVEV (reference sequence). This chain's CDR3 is CASSRAARGRLHEQYF.